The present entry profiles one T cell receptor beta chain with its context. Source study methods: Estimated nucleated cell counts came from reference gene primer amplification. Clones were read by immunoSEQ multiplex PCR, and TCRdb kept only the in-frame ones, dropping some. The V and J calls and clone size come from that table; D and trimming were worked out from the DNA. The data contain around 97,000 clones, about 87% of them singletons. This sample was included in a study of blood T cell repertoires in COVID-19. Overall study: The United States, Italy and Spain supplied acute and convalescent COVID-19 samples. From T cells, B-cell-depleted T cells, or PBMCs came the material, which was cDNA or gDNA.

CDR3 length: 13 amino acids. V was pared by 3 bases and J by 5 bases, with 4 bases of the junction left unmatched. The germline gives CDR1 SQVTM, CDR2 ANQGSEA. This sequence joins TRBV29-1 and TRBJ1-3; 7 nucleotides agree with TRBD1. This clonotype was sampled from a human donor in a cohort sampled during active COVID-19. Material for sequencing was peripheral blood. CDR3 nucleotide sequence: TGCAGCGTTGAGGCAGGGGGAAGAAACACCATATATTTT. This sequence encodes CSVEAGGRNTIYF. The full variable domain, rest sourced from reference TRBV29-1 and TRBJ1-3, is SAVISQKPSRDICQRGTSLTIQCQVDSQVTMMFWYRQQPGQSLTLIATANQGSEATYESGFVIDKFPISRPNLTFSTLTVSNMSPEDSSIYLCSVEAGGRNTIYFGEGSWLTVV.